The rows below give T cell receptor beta chains drawn from one sample of a study of cytomegalovirus exposure and HLA in healthy donors. Repertoires were generated with immunoSEQ multiplex PCR, while TCRdb's copy carries only in-frame clones and drops some. The table includes 150,000 or so clones, approximately 74% detected once. Sequenced sample: PBMCs. The origin of the receptors is a man in his late teens or twenties in good health and CMV-seronegative. The CDR3 runs from the conserved cysteine through the conserved F or W. The order of the fields is D gene, J gene, CDR3 length, clone size, V gene, CDR3 protein, CDR3 DNA. D genes are given only for firm matches. Clone size is stated in some rows and not others, as once, few, many or a class when expanded.

.	TRBJ1-6	16	.	TRBV6-5	CASSYGPVNYNSPLHF	TGTGCCAGCAGTTACGGGCCGGTGAACTATAATTCACCCCTCCACTTT
TRBD1	TRBJ1-2	15	.	TRBV6-5	CASSYGTGGGYGYTF	TGTGCCAGCAGTTACGGGACAGGGGGCGGCTATGGCTACACCTTC
TRBD2	TRBJ2-1	15	.	TRBV2	CASSGERGRNNEQFF	TGTGCCAGCAGTGGTGAGCGGGGGAGAAACAATGAGCAGTTCTTC
.	TRBJ1-1	15	.	TRBV7-6	CASSLGADLNTEAFF	TGTGCCAGCAGCTTAGGGGCAGACCTTAACACTGAAGCTTTCTTT
TRBD1	TRBJ1-2	13	few	TRBV6-4	CASSGTGDGGYTF	TGTGCCAGCAGTGGGACAGGGGATGGGGGCTACACCTTC
.	TRBJ2-4	15	.	TRBV29-1	CSVGTARGSGNSQYF	TGCAGCGTTGGCACGGCCCGGGGATCGGGTAACAGTCAGTACTTC
TRBD1	TRBJ2-5	16	.	TRBV2	CASSEIILGTEETQYF	TGTGCCAGCAGTGAGATTATCTTAGGGACAGAGGAGACCCAGTACTTC
.	TRBJ2-3	14	.	TRBV7-2	CASSTTGGTDTQYF	TGTGCCAGCAGCACTACGGGGGGCACAGATACGCAGTATTTT
TRBD1	TRBJ1-5	17	.	TRBV28	CASSSTGTGGRGQPQHF	TGTGCCAGCAGTTCTACTGGGACAGGGGGCAGGGGTCAGCCCCAGCATTTT
TRBD1	TRBJ2-1	14	few	TRBV29-1	CSVVGGTGGNEQFF	TGCAGCGTTGTTGGGGGGACAGGGGGCAATGAGCAGTTCTTC
.	TRBJ1-6	14	.	TRBV7-3	CASSLSFVNSPLHF	TGTGCCAGCAGCCTTTCCTTTGTAAATTCACCCCTCCACTTT
TRBD2	TRBJ2-1	14	.	TRBV11-3	CASSPGLAGDEQFF	TGTGCCAGCAGCCCGGGACTAGCGGGGGATGAGCAGTTCTTC
.	TRBJ2-6	12	.	TRBV28	CASSLKAGSLTF	TGTGCCAGCAGTCTCAAGGCAGGTTCTCTGACTTTC
.	TRBJ2-7	16	few	TRBV5-1	CASSLGSWVLGDEQYF	TGCGCCAGCAGCTTGGGTAGTTGGGTGCTCGGGGACGAGCAGTACTTC
.	TRBJ2-3	17	.	TRBV12-5	CASGLYLGGPRVDTQYF	TGTGCTAGTGGTTTGTATTTGGGGGGGCCCCGGGTAGATACGCAGTATTTT
.	TRBJ1-1	14	.	TRBV28	CASSTSGESTEAFF	TGTGCCAGCAGTACCTCAGGGGAGAGCACTGAAGCTTTCTTT
TRBD1	TRBJ1-3	18	once	TRBV5-5	CASSLAMPTGGSGNTIYF	TGTGCCAGCAGCTTGGCGATGCCGACAGGGGGCTCTGGAAACACCATATATTTT
.	TRBJ2-2	15	.	TRBV6-1	CASNPRTVGAGELFF	TGTGCCAGCAACCCAAGGACAGTTGGTGCCGGGGAGCTGTTTTTT
TRBD1	TRBJ1-1	15	.	TRBV11-3	CASSLDQGAGTEAFF	TGTGCCAGCAGCTTAGACCAGGGGGCTGGCACTGAAGCTTTCTTT
TRBD1	TRBJ1-2	15	few	TRBV7-6	CASSLAGTGDYGYTF	TGTGCGTCATCTCTAGCCGGGACAGGGGACTATGGCTACACCTTC
TRBD1	TRBJ1-3	16	.	TRBV28	CASTERQGARGNTIYF	TGTGCCAGCACCGAGCGACAGGGGGCTCGTGGAAACACCATATATTTT
TRBD2	TRBJ2-5	19	.	TRBV5-4	CASSFSGTSGAARGETQYF	TGTGCCAGCAGCTTTTCCGGGACTAGCGGGGCGGCCCGGGGGGAGACCCAGTACTTC
TRBD2	TRBJ2-7	14	.	TRBV9	CASSPLGLDYEQYF	TGTGCCAGCAGCCCCCTAGGACTAGACTACGAGCAGTACTTC
TRBD1	TRBJ1-5	16	few	TRBV7-8	CASSLVGTGMFQPQHF	TGTGCCAGCAGCTTAGTAGGGACAGGGATGTTCCAGCCCCAGCATTTT
TRBD1	TRBJ1-2	16	.	TRBV5-6	CASSFVGRDRIYGYTF	TGTGCCAGCAGCTTCGTCGGCCGGGACAGGATTTATGGCTACACCTTC
TRBD1	TRBJ2-1	12	.	TRBV6-5	CASSNPGQGSFF	TGTGCCAGCAGTAACCCGGGACAGGGGTCGTTCTTC
TRBD1	TRBJ2-5	15	.	TRBV7-9	CASSYDRVSGETQYF	TGTGCCAGCAGCTATGACAGGGTATCGGGGGAGACCCAGTACTTC